This T cell receptor (beta chain) was identified during a study of blood T cell repertoires in COVID-19. Study overall: The samples span acute and convalescent COVID-19 from the United States, Italy and Spain. Sources were T cells, B-cell-depleted T cells, or PBMCs; the material itself was cDNA or gDNA.

Germline trimming cut 4 bases from V and 3 bases from J; bases unmatched to any gene: 4. CDR3 length equals 15 residues. Germline loops: CDR1 MNHEY, CDR2 SVGAGI. Original processing methods: Quantification of nucleated cells was approximated via reference gene primer amplification. Method: immunoSEQ multiplex PCR; TCRdb's copy keeps in-frame clones and lacks some. The DNA gave D and trimming, while V, J and clone size come from that table. The sample shows about 240,000 clones, 84% of them seen only once. The V and J genes are TRBV6-5 and TRBJ1-4; 8 bases map to TRBD1. Sequenced: peripheral blood. This TCR was recovered from a middle-aged man with acute or convalescent COVID-19. CDR3 loop: CASSLDRAPNEKLFF. The CDR3, as DNA: TGTGCCAGCAGTTTGGACAGGGCGCCTAATGAAAAACTGTTTTTT.